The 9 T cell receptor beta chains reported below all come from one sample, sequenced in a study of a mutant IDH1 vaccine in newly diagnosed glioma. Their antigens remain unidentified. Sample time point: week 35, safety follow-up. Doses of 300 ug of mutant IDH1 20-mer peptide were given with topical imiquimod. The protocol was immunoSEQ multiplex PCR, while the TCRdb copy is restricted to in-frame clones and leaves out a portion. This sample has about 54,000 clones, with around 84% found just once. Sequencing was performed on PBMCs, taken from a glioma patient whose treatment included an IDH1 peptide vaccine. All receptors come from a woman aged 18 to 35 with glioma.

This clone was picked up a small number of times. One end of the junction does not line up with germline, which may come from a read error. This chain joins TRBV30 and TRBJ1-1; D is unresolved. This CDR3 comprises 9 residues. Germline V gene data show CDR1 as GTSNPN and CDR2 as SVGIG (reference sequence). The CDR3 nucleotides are TGTGCCTGGAGTCCCCCGGTCCAGTTT. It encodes CAWSPPVQF.

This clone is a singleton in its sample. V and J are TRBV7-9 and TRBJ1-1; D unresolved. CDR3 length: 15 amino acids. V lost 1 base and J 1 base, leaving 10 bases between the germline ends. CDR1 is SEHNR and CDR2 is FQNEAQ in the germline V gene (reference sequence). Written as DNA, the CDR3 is TGTGCCAGCAGCTTAGGTCACCAGCCGAACACTGAAGCTTTCTTT. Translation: CASSLGHQPNTEAFF.

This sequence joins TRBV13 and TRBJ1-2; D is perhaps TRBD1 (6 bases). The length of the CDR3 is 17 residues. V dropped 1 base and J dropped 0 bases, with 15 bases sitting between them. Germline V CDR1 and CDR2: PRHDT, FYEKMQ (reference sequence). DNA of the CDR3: TGTGCCAGCAGCTTAGCCCAGGGGATTCTAGCTAACTATGGCTACACCTTC. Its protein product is CASSLAQGILANYGYTF.

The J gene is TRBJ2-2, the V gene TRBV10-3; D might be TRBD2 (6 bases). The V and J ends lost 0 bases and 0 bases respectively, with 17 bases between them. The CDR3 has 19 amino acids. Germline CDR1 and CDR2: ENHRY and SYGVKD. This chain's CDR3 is CAISESMQRASPNTGELFF. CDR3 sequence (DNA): TGTGCCATCAGTGAGTCGATGCAGCGGGCTTCCCCGAACACCGGGGAGCTGTTTTTT.

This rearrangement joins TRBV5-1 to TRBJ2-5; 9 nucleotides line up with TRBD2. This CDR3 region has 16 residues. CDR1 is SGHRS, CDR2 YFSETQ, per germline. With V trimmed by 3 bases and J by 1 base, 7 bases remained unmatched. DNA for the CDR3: TGCGCCAGCAGCTCTGCGTTAGCGGGGGCCCAAGAGACCCAGTACTTC. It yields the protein CASSSALAGAQETQYF.

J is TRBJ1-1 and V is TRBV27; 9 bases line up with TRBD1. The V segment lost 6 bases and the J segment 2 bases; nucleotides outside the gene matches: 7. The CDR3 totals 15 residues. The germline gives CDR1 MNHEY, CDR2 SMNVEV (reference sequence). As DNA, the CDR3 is TGTGCCAGCAGCCAAACAGGGGGCCCCAACACTGAAGCTTTCTTT. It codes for CASSQTGGPNTEAFF.

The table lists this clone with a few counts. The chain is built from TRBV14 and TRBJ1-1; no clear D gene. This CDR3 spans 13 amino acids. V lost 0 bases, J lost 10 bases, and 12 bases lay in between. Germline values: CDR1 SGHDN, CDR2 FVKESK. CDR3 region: CASSQDEASRAFF. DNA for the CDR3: TGTGCCAGCAGCCAAGATGAGGCCAGCCGAGCTTTCTTT.

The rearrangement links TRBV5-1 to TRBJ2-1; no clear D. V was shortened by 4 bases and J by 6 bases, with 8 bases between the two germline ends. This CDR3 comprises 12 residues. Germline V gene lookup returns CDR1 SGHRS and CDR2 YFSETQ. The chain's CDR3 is CASSPTGNEQFF. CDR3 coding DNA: TGCGCCAGCAGCCCGACTGGCAATGAGCAGTTCTTC. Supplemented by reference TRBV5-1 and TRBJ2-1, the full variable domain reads KAGVTQTPRYLIKTRGQQVTLSCSPISGHRSVSWYQQTPGQGLQFLFEYFSETQRNKGNFPGRFSGRQFSNSRSEMNVSTLELGDSALYLCASSPTGNEQFFGPGTRLTVL.

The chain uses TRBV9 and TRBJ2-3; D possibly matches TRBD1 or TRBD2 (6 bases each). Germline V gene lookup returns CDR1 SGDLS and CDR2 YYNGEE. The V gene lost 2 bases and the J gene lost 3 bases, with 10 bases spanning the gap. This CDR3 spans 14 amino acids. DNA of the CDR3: TGTGCCAGCAGCGTTGAAGGGGGGACAGATACGCAGTATTTT. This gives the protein CASSVEGGTDTQYF.